This T cell receptor beta chain was sequenced in a study of CD8 T cells in ankylosing spondylitis. Study-wide findings and caveats: Characteristic, it appeared, of ankylosing spondylitis blood was a TCR beta motif of about eight highly homologous variants.

TCRdb recomputed calls from the 5' RACE reads with MiXCR, one row per CDR3 protein. The sample consists of tens of thousands of distinct CDR3 sequences, about 5.5% of them appearing once. This clonotype was seen at least ten times. The antigen is undetermined. This sequence originates from a male donor with ankylosing spondylitis or in good health (not recorded which). Material: blood, either unsorted or a sorted T cell fraction (not recorded which).

In nucleotides, the CDR3 is TGTGCCAGCAGTTTAGACCGTTCCTACGAGCAGTACTTC. It encodes CASSLDRSYEQYF. The chain combines TRBV27 with TRBJ2-7; D uncertain. The V end lost 2 bases, the J end lost 1 base, and 6 bases lay between the germline ends. CDR1 and CDR2 (germline): MNHEY, SMNVEV (reference sequence). The CDR3 consists of 13 residues.